This TCR beta chain was captured in a study of T cells in Graves' hyperthyroidism and ophthalmopathy. The CDR3 regions of TCR beta were amplified from RNA transcripts. HTBI primers drove first-round RT-PCR of the TCR CDR3. From the multiplex PCR reads, TCRdb called clonotypes with MiXCR, one entry per CDR3 protein. The sample shows 500,000 to 600,000 distinct CDR3 sequences, about 45% of them seen only once. Stable disease denoted Graves' hyperthyroidism without ophthalmopathy progression within 18 months. Patients having uncontrolled infection, another autoimmune disease, pregnancy or lactation were not included. This clonotype was detected many times. Sequenced: peripheral blood or thyroid tissue (not recorded which). The origin of this receptor is a woman aged 18-29 years with Graves' hyperthyroidism.

The CDR3 spells CSARDLGWLGQPQHF. The CDR3 nucleotides read TGCAGTGCTAGAGATTTAGGGTGGCTGGGTCAGCCCCAGCATTTT. The rearrangement joins TRBV20-1 to TRBJ1-5; D is uncertain. Trimming removed 0 bases from V and 6 bases from J, with 15 bases in between. Germline-derived CDR1 and CDR2 are DFQATT and SNEGSKA (reference sequence). This CDR3 region has 15 residues.